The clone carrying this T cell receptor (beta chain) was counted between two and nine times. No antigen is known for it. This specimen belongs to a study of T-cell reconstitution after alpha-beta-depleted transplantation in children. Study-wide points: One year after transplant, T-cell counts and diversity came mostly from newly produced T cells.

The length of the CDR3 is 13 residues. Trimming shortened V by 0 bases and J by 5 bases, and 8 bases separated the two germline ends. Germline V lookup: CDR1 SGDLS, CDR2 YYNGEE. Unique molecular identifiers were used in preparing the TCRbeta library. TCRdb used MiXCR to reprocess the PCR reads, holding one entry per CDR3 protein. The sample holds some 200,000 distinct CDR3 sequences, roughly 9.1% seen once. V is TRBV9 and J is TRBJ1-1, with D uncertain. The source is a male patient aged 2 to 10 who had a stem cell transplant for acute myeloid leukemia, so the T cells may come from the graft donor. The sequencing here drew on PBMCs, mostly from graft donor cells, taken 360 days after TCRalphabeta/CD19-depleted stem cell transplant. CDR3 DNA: TGTGCCAGCAGCGTAGAAGTTTGGACTGAAGCTTTCTTT. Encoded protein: CASSVEVWTEAFF.